These 28 T cell receptor beta chains came from one sample sequenced in a study of shared clonotypes between healthy human individuals. Measured with immunoSEQ multiplex PCR; TCRdb has only the in-frame clones, and not every one. The sample lists 300,000 to 350,000 clones, around 67% occurring once. Sequencing was carried out using memory CD4+ T cells sorted from blood. Subset of the sample: CD45RA-negative fraction. The receptors originated from a man aged 25-45 years in good health.

The chain uses TRBV6-9 and TRBJ2-7, with a possible D match to TRBD2 (6 bases). The germline gives CDR1 MNHGY, CDR2 SVAAGI. Trimming took 4 bases from V and 11 from J, leaving 18 bases between them. The CDR3 length is 13 residues. DNA for the CDR3: TGTGCCAGCAGTTCCCGACTGCAGACTAGGGAGTACTTC. It encodes CASSSRLQTREYF.

The V call is TRBV5-4, the J call TRBJ1-4, with D unclear. Per germline, CDR1 SGHNT and CDR2 YYREEE (reference sequence). There are 15 residues in the CDR3. The germline V and J ends were trimmed by 4 bases and 2 bases, with 12 bases remaining between them. For the CDR3, the DNA is TGTGCCAGCAGCCCTCGGGGTACGACTAATGAAAAACTGTTTTTT. Encoded protein: CASSPRGTTNEKLFF.

V gene TRBV15 combines with J gene TRBJ2-5; D is possibly TRBD2 (6 bases). The CDR3 is 11 residues long. The ends were cut back, 5 bases at V and 5 bases at J, with 6 bases in the middle. Germline V gene sequence: CDR1 LNHNV, CDR2 YYDKDF (reference sequence). CDR3 loop: CATSLAETQYF. CDR3 DNA: TGTGCCACCAGCCTAGCGGAGACCCAGTACTTC.

The rearrangement joins TRBV28 to TRBJ2-7; the D is unclear. V lost 5 bases and J 4 bases, leaving 9 bases between the germline ends. Germline loops: CDR1 MDHEN, CDR2 SYDVKM. The CDR3 covers 12 residues. This CDR3 is CASSRDTYEQYF. The CDR3 DNA follows: TGTGCCAGCAGTCGCGACACTTACGAGCAGTACTTC. Based on the CDR3 plus reference TRBV28 and TRBJ2-7, the full variable domain is DVKVTQSSRYLVKRTGEKVFLECVQDMDHENMFWYRQDPGLGLRLIYFSYDVKMKEKGDIPEGYSVSREKKERFSLILESASTNQTSMYLCASSRDTYEQYFGPGTRLTVT.

This clone has at least ten counts. The chain employs TRBV18 and TRBJ2-2; D is ambiguous. Trimming cost V 1 base and J 6 bases, with 9 bases left between them. This CDR3 region has 14 residues. CDR1 is KGHSH and CDR2 is LQKENI in the germline V gene. The DNA for the CDR3 is TGTGCCAGCTCACCACTAAAAGGGCCCGGGGAGCTGTTTTTT. Translating it yields CASSPLKGPGELFF.

This clone was recorded once. V usage is TRBV6-5 and J usage is TRBJ1-2, with 10 bases lining up with TRBD1. Germline V gives CDR1 MNHEY, CDR2 SVGAGI. The V segment lost 5 bases and the J segment 8 bases; nucleotides outside the gene matches: 8. The CDR3 runs 14 residues. The DNA for the CDR3 is TGTGCCAGCAGTGGACAGGGGGGCAGTCAAGGCTACACCTTC. Translating it yields CASSGQGGSQGYTF.

The chain links TRBV9 to TRBJ2-1; no clear D. Germline V lookup: CDR1 SGDLS, CDR2 YYNGEE. CDR3 length: 12 amino acids. Trimming pared 1 base from V and 9 bases from J, leaving 8 bases between. The CDR3: CASSVMEGEQFF. The CDR3, as DNA: TGTGCCAGCAGCGTAATGGAAGGTGAGCAGTTCTTC.

The chain is built from TRBV2 and TRBJ2-2, with D tentatively TRBD2 (5 bases). Trimming took 6 bases from V and 1 from J, leaving 9 bases between them. The CDR3 length is 14 residues. The germline gives CDR1 SNHLY, CDR2 FYNNEI. The CDR3, as DNA: TGTGCCAGCAGGAGACTATTGAACACCGGGGAGCTGTTTTTT. Encoded protein: CASRRLLNTGELFF.

This chain connects TRBV7-7 to TRBJ2-1; 7 nucleotides agree with TRBD2. J lost 1 base, V lost 5 bases, and 5 bases had no gene match. This CDR3 spans 15 amino acids. Germline assignment: CDR1 SSHAT and CDR2 FNYEAQ (reference sequence). This chain's CDR3 is CASSASGFSYNEQFF. CDR3 nucleotides: TGTGCCAGCAGCGCTAGCGGTTTTTCCTACAATGAGCAGTTCTTC.

The chain carries TRBV6-1 and TRBJ1-2, with D perhaps matching TRBD1 (5 bases). Germline loops: CDR1 MNHNS, CDR2 SASEGT. The ends were cut back, 2 bases at V and 8 bases at J, with 15 bases in the middle. This CDR3 is built from 14 residues. The CDR3 loop reads CASSESGPMGGYTF. CDR3 sequence (DNA): TGTGCCAGCAGTGAATCGGGGCCGATGGGAGGCTACACCTTC.

The V gene is TRBV6-1, the J gene TRBJ1-2; possible D gene TRBD1, 5 bases. V was pared by 0 bases and J by 8 bases, with 13 bases between. In germline, CDR1 is MNHNS, CDR2 SASEGT. CDR3 length: 14 amino acids. The CDR3: CASSEAGRDEGYTF. In nucleotides, the CDR3 is TGTGCCAGCAGTGAAGCGGGGCGAGATGAAGGCTACACCTTC.

The genes are TRBV28 and TRBJ2-6; a weak D match, TRBD2 (6 bases). Germline CDR1 reads MDHEN; CDR2 reads SYDVKM. V gave up 8 bases and J gave up 0 bases, with 11 bases separating them. This CDR3 region has 15 residues. The CDR3 nucleotides read TGTGCCAGCTCGAAGGGAGGCTCTGGGGCCAACGTCCTGACTTTC. This encodes CASSKGGSGANVLTF.

This clone was observed once. This rearrangement joins TRBV9 to TRBJ2-5; 14 bases align to TRBD2. V trimming: 3 bases; J trimming: 2 bases; junction bases outside the gene matches: 6. The germline gives CDR1 SGDLS, CDR2 YYNGEE. The CDR3 is made up of 17 amino acids. The CDR3, as DNA: TGTGCCAGCAGCGCGGGGACTAGCGGGAGCTTACAAGAGACCCAGTACTTC. As protein: CASSAGTSGSLQETQYF.

This chain connects TRBV6-5 to TRBJ1-5, with a possible D match to TRBD1 (5 bases). The CDR3 runs to 14 residues. V was cut by 5 bases and J by 7 bases, with 15 bases left in between. Germline assignment: CDR1 MNHEY and CDR2 SVGAGI. The CDR3 loop reads CASSDQGRQQPQHF. The CDR3 DNA reads TGTGCCAGCAGTGATCAGGGTAGGCAACAGCCCCAGCATTTT.

The chain uses TRBV4-3 and TRBJ2-4; D is possibly TRBD1 (5 bases). The ends were cut back, 4 bases at V and 7 bases at J, with 14 bases in the middle. Germline CDR1 reads LGHNA; CDR2 reads YSLEER. CDR3 length equals 14 residues. The CDR3 sequence: CASSPVGPGNIQYF. In DNA, the CDR3 is TGCGCCAGCAGCCCCGTAGGGCCAGGGAACATTCAGTACTTC.

The rearrangement joins TRBV6-1 to TRBJ1-1, with 11 bases matching TRBD1. CDR1 MNHNS and CDR2 SASEGT come from the germline V gene. The CDR3 is 14 amino acids. V was pared by 10 bases and J by 5 bases, with 9 bases of the junction left unmatched. The CDR3 nucleotides are TGTGCCACCGCCCGGACAGGGGGCCGTACTGAAGCTTTCTTT. It codes for CATARTGGRTEAFF.

This chain uses TRBV11-3 with TRBJ2-7; tentatively, D is TRBD1 (6 bases). Germline CDR1 and CDR2: SGHNT and YENEEA. V lost 4 bases and J lost 3, with 10 bases in between. The CDR3 spans 13 residues. The CDR3 coding sequence is TGTGCCAGCAGCTCCGGGACACTCTACGAGCAGTACTTC. Amino acid sequence: CASSSGTLYEQYF.

This clone was counted a few times. This chain joins TRBV7-2 and TRBJ2-7; no definite D call. The CDR3 runs 13 residues. Germline V gene lookup returns CDR1 SGHTA and CDR2 FQGNSA. The germline V and J ends were trimmed by 2 bases and 2 bases, with 7 bases remaining between them. The CDR3 DNA reads as TGTGCCAGCAGCTTACAACCCCCCTACGAGCAGTACTTC. Translation: CASSLQPPYEQYF. The variable domain in full, completed from reference TRBV7-2 and TRBJ2-7, reads GAGVSQSPSNKVTEKGKDVELRCDPISGHTALYWYRQSLGQGLEFLIYFQGNSAPDKSGLPSDRFSAERTGGSVSTLTIQRTQQEDSAVYLCASSLQPPYEQYFGPGTRLTVT.

V usage is TRBV7-2 and J usage is TRBJ2-7; 16 positions agree with TRBD2. V lost 4 bases to trimming and J lost 4 bases; unmatched junction nucleotides: 7. Germline V gives CDR1 SGHTA, CDR2 FQGNSA. This CDR3 is 17 amino acids long. The DNA for the CDR3 is TGTGCCAGCAGCTCGGGACTAGCGGGAGGGCCCCGTTACGAGCAGTACTTC. Encoded protein: CASSSGLAGGPRYEQYF.

J is TRBJ2-2 and V is TRBV18, with TRBD1 matching 7 bases. CDR3 length: 14 residues. After removal of 2 bases from V and 6 bases from J, the junction contained 3 bases not matched to a gene. Germline V gene sequence: CDR1 KGHSH, CDR2 LQKENI. CDR3 sequence reads: CASSPATGAGELFF. The CDR3 nucleotides read TGTGCCAGCTCACCAGCAACAGGGGCCGGGGAGCTGTTTTTT. The full variable domain, with the rest looked up from reference TRBV18 and TRBJ2-2, is NAGVMQNPRHLVRRRGQEARLRCSPMKGHSHVYWYRQLPEEGLKFMVYLQKENIIDESGMPKERFSAEFPKEGPSILRIQQVVRGDSAAYFCASSPATGAGELFFGEGSRLTVL.

The chain combines TRBV30 with TRBJ2-2, with D uncertain. This CDR3 is built from 16 residues. CDR1 is GTSNPN, CDR2 SVGIG, per germline (reference sequence). V was clipped by 0 bases and J by 3 bases, with 14 bases between them. CDR3: CAWSVKPLTHTGELFF. The CDR3 DNA reads TGTGCCTGGAGTGTCAAACCCCTGACTCACACCGGGGAGCTGTTTTTT.

CDR3 in DNA: TGCAGTGCTAGATACGGACATACGCAGTATTTT. Protein: CSARYGHTQYF. This chain joins TRBV20-1 and TRBJ2-3; D is undetermined. CDR1 is DFQATT, CDR2 SNEGSKA, per germline (reference sequence). Trimming left V 2 bases short and J 7 bases short, with 7 bases between. The CDR3 extends over 11 amino acids.

The chain employs TRBV11-2 and TRBJ2-1; either TRBD1 or TRBD2 may fit D (5 bases each). Germline V lookup: CDR1 SGHAT, CDR2 FQNNGV. V lost 4 bases and J 6 bases, leaving 13 bases between the germline ends. The CDR3 is 14 residues long. CDR3 sequence: CASSSPRETNEQFF. In nucleotides, the CDR3 is TGTGCCAGCAGCTCCCCCAGGGAGACCAATGAGCAGTTCTTC. The whole variable domain, filled in from reference TRBV11-2 and TRBJ2-1, reads EAGVAQSPRYKIIEKRQSVAFWCNPISGHATLYWYQQILGQGPKLLIQFQNNGVVDDSQLPKDRFSAERLKGVDSTLKIQPAKLEDSAVYLCASSSPRETNEQFFGPGTRLTVL.

This chain uses TRBV6-5 with TRBJ2-7, with TRBD1 identical over 7 bases. Germline V gene lookup returns CDR1 MNHEY and CDR2 SVGAGI. The V and J ends lost 7 bases and 1 base, in that order; junction bases with no gene match: 4. This CDR3 has 13 residues. The CDR3 region is CASKGASSYEQYF. CDR3 coding DNA: TGTGCCAGCAAGGGGGCTAGTTCCTACGAGCAGTACTTC.

This clone has just a few counts. V and J are TRBV7-2 and TRBJ2-3, with D uncertain. V lost 0 bases, J lost 0 bases, and 13 bases lay in between. The CDR3 is made up of 17 amino acids. Germline loops: CDR1 SGHTA, CDR2 FQGNSA. CDR3 sequence: CASSLAGGATSTDTQYF. CDR3 DNA: TGTGCCAGCAGCTTAGCGGGCGGAGCGACCAGCACAGATACGCAGTATTTT.

As for this clone: This CDR3 is also generated by other DNA sequences in the sample. The V and J genes are TRBV5-6 and TRBJ2-7, with D uncertain. V was cut by 0 bases and J by 0 bases, with 10 bases left in between. Looked up from germline, CDR1 is SGHDT and CDR2 is YYEEEE. CDR3 length equals 15 residues. The CDR3 DNA follows: TGTGCCAGCAGCTTGGGTGGGGTCAGCTCCTACGAGCAGTACTTC. This sequence encodes CASSLGGVSSYEQYF.

Remarks on this clone: A far larger clone is off by one base, so a read error is likely. V usage is TRBV5-1 and J usage is TRBJ1-1; D is perhaps TRBD1 (5 bases). CDR3 length: 12 amino acids. CDR1 is SGHRS, CDR2 YFSETQ, per germline. The DNA for the CDR3 is TGCGCCGGCAGCGTGGTCGGGGGTGAAGCTTTCTTT. This gives the protein CAGSVVGGEAFF.

This clone was detected once. The same CDR3 arises from other DNA sequences in this sample as well. The CDR3 DNA sequence: TGCAGTGCTAGGCAATCGGATACGCAGTATTTT. Translated, it gives CSARQSDTQYF. This chain links TRBV20-1 with TRBJ2-3; D is ambiguous. Looked up from germline, CDR1 is DFQATT and CDR2 is SNEGSKA (reference sequence). Trimming shortened V by 3 bases and J by 6 bases, and 7 bases separated the two germline ends. This CDR3 region has 11 residues.